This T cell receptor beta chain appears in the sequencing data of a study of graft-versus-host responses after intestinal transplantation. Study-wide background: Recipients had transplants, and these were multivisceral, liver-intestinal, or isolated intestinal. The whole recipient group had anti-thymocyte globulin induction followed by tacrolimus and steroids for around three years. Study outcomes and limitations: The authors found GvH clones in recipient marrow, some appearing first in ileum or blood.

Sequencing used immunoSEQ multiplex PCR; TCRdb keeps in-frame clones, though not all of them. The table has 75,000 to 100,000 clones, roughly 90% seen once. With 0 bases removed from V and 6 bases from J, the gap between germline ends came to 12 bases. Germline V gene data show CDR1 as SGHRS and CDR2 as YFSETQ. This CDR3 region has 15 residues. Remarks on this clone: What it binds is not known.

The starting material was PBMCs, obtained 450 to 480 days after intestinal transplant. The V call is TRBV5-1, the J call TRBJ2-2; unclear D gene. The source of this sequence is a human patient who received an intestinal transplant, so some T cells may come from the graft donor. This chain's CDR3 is CASSLAGKGSGELFF. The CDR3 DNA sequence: TGCGCCAGCAGCTTGGCCGGTAAGGGATCCGGGGAGCTGTTTTTT.